These T cell receptor beta chains were read from a single sample in a study of beta chain features in type 1 diabetes. The protocol was immunoSEQ multiplex PCR, while the TCRdb copy is restricted to in-frame clones and leaves out a portion. The profile covers 150,000 to 190,000 clones, with around 10% appearing a single time and around 2.1% taken by the ten largest. The sequencing input was central memory CD4+ T cells from blood. The receptors here all came from a young man in good health. Each CDR3 is given with its conserved first and last residue. The D gene is left open where the match is weak. Expanded clones are given a class, and other clones once, few, many or no size at all.

D gene	V gene	J gene	clone size	CDR3 protein	CDR3 DNA
NA	TRBV7-2	TRBJ1-1	NA	CASSLTHKNTEAFF	TGTGCCAGCAGCTTAACTCACAAGAACACTGAAGCTTTCTTT
TRBD1	TRBV6-5	TRBJ1-1	few	CASRQGRSSTEAFF	TGTGCCAGTAGACAGGGAAGGAGTAGCACTGAAGCTTTCTTT
TRBD2	TRBV7-2	TRBJ2-5	NA	CASSPGGIRETQYF	TGTGCCAGCAGCCCGGGGGGGATCCGGGAGACCCAGTACTTC
TRBD1	TRBV29-1	TRBJ1-2	many	CSASRDRVGDYGYTF	TGCAGCGCGTCCCGGGACAGGGTCGGGGACTATGGCTACACCTTC
TRBD1	TRBV4-1	TRBJ2-7	NA	CASSASRGKASYEQYF	TGCGCCAGCAGCGCAAGCAGGGGGAAGGCCTCCTACGAGCAGTACTTC
TRBD2	TRBV9	TRBJ2-1	few	CASSVLAGAQFF	TGTGCCAGCAGCGTACTAGCGGGGGCCCAGTTCTTC
NA	TRBV5-1	TRBJ2-4	NA	CASSLGLGTNKNIQYF	TGCGCCAGCAGCTTGGGGCTAGGGACAAATAAAAACATTCAGTACTTC
NA	TRBV5-4	TRBJ2-3	few	CASSLAGTDTQYF	TGTGCCAGCAGCTTGGCCGGCACAGATACGCAGTATTTT
TRBD2	TRBV29-1	TRBJ2-5	few	CSVDGAGAGTIQETQYF	TGCAGCGTGGATGGAGCGGGGGCAGGGACAATCCAAGAGACCCAGTACTTC
TRBD2	TRBV7-3	TRBJ2-1	NA	CASSFGLAGFQQFF	TGTGCCAGCAGCTTCGGACTAGCGGGATTTCAGCAGTTCTTC
NA	TRBV7-2	TRBJ2-6	NA	CASSDSFSGANVLTF	TGTGCCAGCAGCGACAGTTTCAGTGGGGCCAACGTCCTGACTTTC
TRBD2	TRBV5-1	TRBJ2-1	few	CASSPLGTSGHNEQFF	TGCGCCAGCAGCCCGCTCGGGACTAGCGGACACAATGAGCAGTTCTTC
TRBD1	TRBV28	TRBJ1-2	NA	CASMSGQGWIGYTF	TGTGCCAGCATGAGCGGACAGGGGTGGATTGGCTACACCTTC
NA	TRBV9	TRBJ2-3	few	CASSVQREGTQYF	TGTGCCAGCAGCGTGCAGAGGGAAGGTACGCAGTATTTT
NA	TRBV20-1	TRBJ2-2	few	CSAKDVELFF	TGCAGTGCTAAGGACGTGGAGCTGTTTTTT
NA	TRBV5-1	TRBJ2-6	many	CASSPRDDTLSGANVLTF	TGCGCCAGCAGCCCTCGGGACGATACCCTCTCTGGGGCCAACGTCCTGACTTTC
NA	TRBV30	TRBJ1-1	few	CAWRARVALGEAFF	TGTGCCTGGAGGGCCAGGGTGGCATTGGGTGAAGCTTTCTTT
TRBD1	TRBV11-2	TRBJ1-1	NA	CASSRDRESHEAFF	TGTGCCAGCAGCCGCGACAGGGAGTCCCATGAAGCTTTCTTT
TRBD1	TRBV9	TRBJ1-2	many	CASSVEGQGWNGYTF	TGTGCCAGCAGCGTAGAAGGACAGGGGTGGAATGGCTACACCTTC